These 24 T cell receptor beta chains came from one sample sequenced in a study of T cell repertoires in cytomegalovirus infection. TCRdb re-derived calls from the reads in MiXCR, one entry per CDR3 protein. The sample has about 320,000 distinct CDR3 sequences; more than 8% are singletons. The material sequenced was PBMCs. These receptors were collected from a human donor in good health (CMV status not recorded). Some clones in this sample may be carry-over from other donors' samples.

Comments on this clonotype: The junction differs from germline at one of its ends, possibly a read error. V usage is TRBV12-3 or TRBV12-4 and J usage is TRBJ1-5, with D possibly TRBD1 on 5 matching bases. The CDR3 is 15 residues long. The CDR3 sequence: CTSTTSGWDNQPQHF. The CDR3 DNA is TGTACCAGCACTACCTCAGGGTGGGACAATCAGCCCCAGCATTTT.

The chain uses TRBV4-2 and TRBJ2-3, with D possibly TRBD1 on 7 matching bases. Trimming left V 1 base short and J 4 bases short, with 15 bases between. The CDR3 contains 16 residues. Germline values: CDR1 LGHNA, CDR2 YNFKEQ. The chain's CDR3 is CASSQADREDADTQYF. The CDR3 region has the DNA TGTGCCAGCAGCCAAGCCGACAGGGAGGACGCAGATACGCAGTATTTT.

This clonotype occurred a few times. This chain joins TRBV30 and TRBJ1-1; no reliable D call. Trimming removed 0 bases from V and 9 bases from J, with 8 bases in between. From germline, CDR1 is GTSNPN and CDR2 SVGIG (reference sequence). The CDR3 totals 11 residues. CDR3 DNA sequence: TGTGCCTGGAGTGTCTCTTCCAAAGCTTTCTTT. Encoded protein: CAWSVSSKAFF. The full variable domain, rest sourced from reference TRBV30 and TRBJ1-1, is SQTIHQWPATLVQPVGSPLSLECTVEGTSNPNLYWYRQAAGRGLQLLFYSVGIGQISSEVPQNLSASRPQDRQFILSSKKLLLSDSGFYLCAWSVSSKAFFGQGTRLTVV.

This clonotype showed up just a few times. The V call is TRBV11-1, the J call TRBJ2-1; the D gene could be TRBD1 or TRBD2 (6 bases each). Trimming removed 1 base from V and 5 bases from J, with 15 bases in between. The CDR3 loop spans 16 amino acids. The germline gives CDR1 SGHAT, CDR2 FQDESV (reference sequence). The CDR3 sequence: CASSLGGTYNDNEQFF. CDR3 sequence (DNA): TGTGCCAGCAGCTTAGGCGGGACATATAACGACAATGAGCAGTTCTTC.

This clonotype was found many times. This chain joins TRBV20-1 and TRBJ2-4; D unclear. The V and J ends lost 4 bases and 7 bases respectively, with 14 bases between them. CDR3 length: 13 amino acids. CDR1 is DFQATT, CDR2 SNEGSKA, per germline (reference sequence). CDR3 DNA sequence: TGCAGTGCTATCTGGGGAATTGGGAACATTCAGTACTTC. Its protein product is CSAIWGIGNIQYF.

The chain combines TRBV9 with TRBJ2-3; 7 bases match TRBD1. V lost 4 bases, J lost 4 bases, and 6 bases stayed unmatched. Per the germline V gene, CDR1 is SGDLS and CDR2 is YYNGEE. There are 14 residues in the CDR3. DNA for the CDR3: TGTGCCAGCAGCTCGAGGACAGGTGCAGATACGCAGTATTTT. Protein product: CASSSRTGADTQYF. Complete variable domain (other parts from reference TRBV9 and TRBJ2-3): DSGVTQTPKHLITATGQRVTLRCSPRSGDLSVYWYQQSLDQGLQFLIQYYNGEERAKGNILERFSAQQFPDLHSELNLSSLELGDSALYFCASSSRTGADTQYFGPGTRLTVL.

This clonotype was detected only a few times. The genes are TRBV7-2 and TRBJ2-7; D call uncertain. Germline CDR1 SGHTA, CDR2 FQGNSA. V dropped 7 bases and J dropped 0 bases, with 13 bases sitting between them. This CDR3 is built from 14 residues. Here the CDR3 reads CASTPWMLSYEQYF. The CDR3 nucleotides are TGTGCCAGCACCCCTTGGATGCTCTCCTACGAGCAGTACTTC.

This clonotype showed up many times. V usage is TRBV10-2 and J usage is TRBJ2-1, with 9 bases identical to TRBD2. The germline V gene has CDR1 WSHSY and CDR2 SAAADI. The CDR3 has 15 residues. Trimming removed 4 bases from V and 7 bases from J; junction bases left unmatched: 8. The CDR3 coding sequence is TGCGCCAGCAGTGGGATAGCGGGAGCTTCGAATGAGCAGTTCTTC. This codes for CASSGIAGASNEQFF.

This chain uses TRBV20-1 with TRBJ2-5, with 9 bases that match TRBD1. Germline loops: CDR1 DFQATT, CDR2 SNEGSKA (reference sequence). V lost 2 bases and J lost 5; bases outside the gene matches: 18. The CDR3 runs to 18 residues. CDR3 nucleotide sequence: TGCAGTGCTAGACCAACCGGAGTCGGGACAGGGCCACGGGAGACCCAGTACTTC. It specifies CSARPTGVGTGPRETQYF.

This clonotype showed up many times. CDR3: CASSFGGGGNEQFF. Written as DNA, the CDR3 is TGTGCCAGCAGCTTCGGCGGGGGCGGGAATGAGCAGTTCTTC. The chain couples TRBV7-4 to TRBJ2-1; weak D call: TRBD2 (7 bases). This CDR3 is 14 amino acids long. V shed 3 bases and J shed 7 bases, with 13 bases lying between them. Germline V gene lookup returns CDR1 SGHVT and CDR2 SQSDAQ.

This clonotype showed up just a few times. A read error is possible here, since a much larger clone lies one base away. V gene TRBV7-9 combines with J gene TRBJ2-7; D might be TRBD1 or TRBD2, each matching 5 bases. CDR1 SEHNR and CDR2 FQNEAQ come from the germline V gene (reference sequence). V was trimmed by 3 bases and J by 2 bases, leaving 8 bases between them. CDR3 length: 13 amino acids. In DNA, the CDR3 is TGTGCCAGCAGCTTCGGGGCAACCTACGAGCAGTACTTC. Its translation: CASSFGATYEQYF.

V usage is TRBV5-1 and J usage is TRBJ1-1; a weak D match, TRBD1 (5 bases). V was pared by 0 bases and J by 1 base, with 16 bases between. The CDR3 has 17 residues. Germline V gene lookup returns CDR1 SGHRS and CDR2 YFSETQ. CDR3 loop: CASSLGVGQNPNTEAFF. The CDR3, as DNA: TGCGCCAGCAGCTTGGGGGTGGGGCAGAACCCGAACACTGAAGCTTTCTTT.

This clonotype was observed at least ten times. This chain connects TRBV4-3 to TRBJ2-7; 7 bases are a match to TRBD1. The V gene's germline CDR1 is LGHNA and CDR2 YSLEER. The length of the CDR3 is 16 residues. V shed 2 bases, J shed 4 bases, and the junction held 11 bases outside the gene matches. The CDR3 loop reads CASSQSMATGYYEQYF. CDR3 sequence (DNA): TGCGCCAGCAGCCAAAGTATGGCGACAGGGTATTACGAGCAGTACTTC.

This clonotype came up a few times. This rearrangement joins TRBV7-2 to TRBJ1-1, with D possibly TRBD1 on 6 matching bases. Germline CDR1 and CDR2: SGHTA and FQGNSA. The CDR3 has 13 residues. Trimming removed 5 bases from V and 7 bases from J, with 14 bases in between. The CDR3 DNA follows: TGTGCCAGCAGCAATAGGGGGGGCGGTGAAGCTTTCTTT. It is translated as CASSNRGGGEAFF.

The chain has TRBV11-2 and TRBJ2-3; TRBD1 is a possible D gene (7 bases). The CDR3 spans 15 residues. Germline V CDR1 and CDR2: SGHAT, FQNNGV. V dropped 4 bases and J dropped 3 bases, with 14 bases sitting between them. The CDR3: CASSSGGGGTDTQYF. The CDR3 DNA reads as TGTGCCAGCAGCTCAGGAGGGGGCGGGACAGATACGCAGTATTTT.

This clonotype was recorded at least ten times. This chain joins TRBV7-2 and TRBJ2-3; TRBD2 agrees at 9 bases. The CDR3 extends over 18 amino acids. Trimming at V came to 0 bases and at J to 0 bases, leaving 7 bases not matched to a gene. Germline V gives CDR1 SGHTA, CDR2 FQGNSA. CDR3 protein: CASSLAVRLAASTDTQYF. The CDR3 DNA sequence: TGTGCCAGCAGCTTAGCTGTCAGACTAGCGGCTAGCACAGATACGCAGTATTTT.

To note about this clonotype: This may arise from a read error, as a much more abundant clone is one base away. J is TRBJ2-1 and V is TRBV15; D may be TRBD2 (6 bases). This CDR3 is 13 amino acids long. The germline gives CDR1 LNHNV, CDR2 YYDKDF (reference sequence). The V end was cut by 1 base, the J end by 15 bases, with 16 bases between. The CDR3 bases are TGTGCCACCAGCAGAGTCCGTCGGGAGCGTGTGTTCTTC. Its translation: CATSRVRRERVFF.

The V gene is TRBV20-1, the J gene TRBJ2-5; 12 bases are a match to TRBD2. From germline, CDR1 is DFQATT and CDR2 SNEGSKA (reference sequence). The CDR3 is 15 amino acids. The ends lost 3 bases at V and 5 bases at J; junction bases unmatched: 7. CDR3: CSARTSGGGGETQYF. Written as DNA, the CDR3 is TGCAGTGCTAGGACTAGCGGGGGAGGGGGGGAGACCCAGTACTTC.

The sample holds many counts of this clonotype. This chain uses TRBV7-2 with TRBJ2-4; TRBD1 is a possible D gene (6 bases). The CDR3 runs to 16 residues. Trimming left V 5 bases short and J 0 bases short, with 14 bases between. Germline V gives CDR1 SGHTA, CDR2 FQGNSA. The CDR3 loop is CASSEKLGGAKNIQYF. The DNA for the CDR3 is TGTGCCAGCAGCGAAAAGCTAGGGGGAGCCAAAAACATTCAGTACTTC.

This clonotype was observed many times. V is TRBV7-2 and J is TRBJ2-5; TRBD1 matches 7 bases. The trim removed 4 bases at V and 5 bases at J, leaving 7 bases unmatched. CDR1 is SGHTA and CDR2 is FQGNSA in the germline V gene. The CDR3 is 14 residues long. CDR3 sequence: CASSSTGRVETQYF. The CDR3 bases are TGTGCCAGCAGCTCGACAGGGAGAGTGGAGACCCAGTACTTC. The complete variable domain, with remaining parts taken from reference TRBV7-2 and TRBJ2-5, reads GAGVSQSPSNKVTEKGKDVELRCDPISGHTALYWYRQSLGQGLEFLIYFQGNSAPDKSGLPSDRFSAERTGGSVSTLTIQRTQQEDSAVYLCASSSTGRVETQYFGPGTRLLVL.

This clonotype was detected many times. CDR3 DNA: TGTGCCAGCAGTGAATTAAAGGGGGTCCTTTATGAAAAACTGTTTTTT. It codes for CASSELKGVLYEKLFF. The V call is TRBV25-1, the J call TRBJ1-4, with a possible D match to TRBD1 (6 bases). Trimming cost V 1 base and J 6 bases, with 15 bases left between them. This CDR3 contains 16 residues. Germline values: CDR1 MGHDK, CDR2 SYGVNS.

The chain has TRBV28 and TRBJ1-4; D unresolved. The V gene's germline CDR1 is MDHEN and CDR2 SYDVKM. The CDR3 runs 13 residues. V dropped 5 bases and J dropped 7 bases, with 11 bases sitting between them. The CDR3 loop reads CASSQRGREKLFF. The CDR3 DNA reads TGTGCCAGCAGTCAACGTGGACGTGAAAAACTGTTTTTT.

V and J are TRBV20-1 and TRBJ1-1; a weak D match, TRBD1 (5 bases). Germline V CDR1 and CDR2: DFQATT, SNEGSKA (reference sequence). V lost 0 bases and J 4 bases, leaving 15 bases between the germline ends. This CDR3 has 15 residues. The CDR3 sequence is CSARDPLREITEAFF. CDR3 nucleotides: TGCAGTGCTAGAGATCCACTCAGGGAGATCACTGAAGCTTTCTTT.

This clonotype was seen at least ten times. The CDR3 region is CASTLNRINTGELFF. In nucleotides, the CDR3 is TGTGCCAGTACCTTGAACAGGATCAACACCGGGGAGCTGTTTTTT. The rearrangement uses TRBV19 and TRBJ2-2; a possible D gene is TRBD1 (5 bases). CDR3 size: 15 residues. The germline V gene encodes CDR1 LNHDA and CDR2 SQIVND (reference sequence). V lost 7 bases to trimming and J lost 2 bases, with 14 bases between them.